This entry lists 27 T cell receptor beta chains sequenced from one sample in a study of regulatory T cells in long-lasting Graves disease. With iRepertoire HTBI primers and Arm-PCR of CDR3 regions, TCR beta libraries were built. In TCRdb, the multiplex PCR reads were re-called with MiXCR into one record per CDR3 protein. This sample has some 600,000 distinct CDR3 sequences, with around 16% found just once. Sample time point: newly diagnosed GD, antithyroid drugs for less than 3 months. PBMC-extracted RNA yielded the TCR library. These data are also associated with another study on T cells in Graves' hyperthyroidism and ophthalmopathy.

This material consisted of peripheral blood mononuclear cells (PBMCs), taken at new diagnosis, from a patient treated with antithyroid drugs. The receptors here all came from a man aged 18 to 30 with Graves disease.

This clonotype was seen a handful of times. The chain carries TRBV27 and TRBJ2-5; D might be TRBD2 (6 bases). The V end lost 5 bases, the J end lost 4 bases, and 23 bases lay between the germline ends. The CDR3 is 17 amino acids. The germline CDR1 and CDR2 sequences are MNHEY and SMNVEV (reference sequence). The CDR3 DNA sequence: TGTGCCAGCAGTCCCATTTTTTGGACGAGGGGAGGAGAGACCCAGTACTTC. Protein product: CASSPIFWTRGGETQYF.

This clonotype was recorded at least ten times. The rearrangement uses TRBV20-1 and TRBJ2-3, with a possible D match to TRBD1 (6 bases). Germline CDR1 DFQATT, CDR2 SNEGSKA (reference sequence). The V and J ends lost 5 bases and 0 bases respectively, with 15 bases between them. The CDR3 spans 15 residues. This chain's CDR3 is CSAEDQGRSTDTQYF. The CDR3 region has the DNA TGCAGTGCTGAAGACCAGGGGCGTAGCACAGATACGCAGTATTTT.

V usage is TRBV7-3 and J usage is TRBJ2-7; 7 positions match TRBD2. V gave up 5 bases and J gave up 12 bases; unmatched junction bases: 13. From germline, CDR1 is SGHTA and CDR2 FQGTGA. The length of the CDR3 is 13 residues. The CDR3 spells CASSIYSGTKRYF. CDR3 in DNA: TGTGCCAGCAGCATCTATTCCGGGACTAAGCGGTACTTC. Full variable domain (rest looked up from reference TRBV7-3 and TRBJ2-7): GAGVSQTPSNKVTEKGKYVELRCDPISGHTALYWYRQSLGQGPEFLIYFQGTGAADDSGLPNDRFFAVRPEGSVSTLKIQRTERGDSAVYLCASSIYSGTKRYFGPGTRLTVT.

This clonotype was observed many times. This chain uses TRBV20-1 with TRBJ1-5; D is uncertain. Trimming removed 3 bases at V and 2 bases at J, with 14 bases between. The germline gives CDR1 DFQATT, CDR2 SNEGSKA (reference sequence). CDR3 length: 15 amino acids. CDR3 sequence: CSARAGSVGNQPQHF. Written as DNA, the CDR3 is TGCAGTGCTAGGGCTGGTTCGGTAGGCAATCAGCCCCAGCATTTT.

The chain uses TRBV5-1 and TRBJ2-7; tentatively, D is TRBD1 (6 bases). The V gene lost 0 bases and the J gene lost 4 bases, with 14 bases spanning the gap. CDR3 length: 15 residues. Germline V gives CDR1 SGHRS, CDR2 YFSETQ. The CDR3 sequence is CASSLAVGQEYEQYF. The CDR3 bases are TGCGCCAGCAGCTTGGCCGTGGGACAAGAGTACGAGCAGTACTTC.

The chain employs TRBV9 and TRBJ2-3; maybe TRBD1 (5 bases). Per germline, CDR1 SGDLS and CDR2 YYNGEE. This CDR3 spans 15 amino acids. The V gene lost 2 bases and the J gene lost 0 bases, with 10 bases spanning the gap. CDR3: CASSVQGHSTDTQYF. CDR3 DNA sequence: TGTGCCAGCAGCGTTCAGGGTCATAGCACAGATACGCAGTATTTT.

This clonotype was observed a handful of times. CDR3 sequence: CASSDKRSYNEQFF. DNA for the CDR3: TGTGCCAGCAGTGATAAGCGTTCCTACAATGAGCAGTTCTTC. V usage is TRBV2 and J usage is TRBJ2-1; D is undetermined. V gave up 3 bases and J gave up 1 base, with 7 bases separating them. This CDR3 comprises 14 residues. Germline assignment: CDR1 SNHLY and CDR2 FYNNEI.

The J gene is TRBJ2-3, the V gene TRBV27; D is uncertain. With 7 bases removed from V and 0 bases from J, the gap between germline ends came to 14 bases. The CDR3 is 15 amino acids. Germline V gene sequence: CDR1 MNHEY, CDR2 SMNVEV (reference sequence). For the CDR3, the DNA is TGTGCCAGCACTTTCATCGGAAGGAGCACAGATACGCAGTATTTT. Translating gives CASTFIGRSTDTQYF.

A remark on this clonotype: The likely explanation is a read error, given a far larger clone one base away. The chain combines TRBV28 with TRBJ2-7, with 8 positions matching TRBD2. The CDR3 runs to 14 residues. Germline CDR1 MDHEN, CDR2 SYDVKM. After removal of 5 bases from V and 7 bases from J, the junction contained 10 bases not matched to a gene. CDR3 in amino acids: CASSGGLGRGEQYF. CDR3 sequence (DNA): TGTGCCAGCAGTGGGGGACTAGGGAGGGGTGAGCAGTACTTC.

The V and J genes are TRBV5-1 and TRBJ2-1; 10 bases are shared with TRBD2. The junction had 7 bases not matched to a gene; V was cut back by 6 bases and J by 4 bases. The CDR3 contains 15 residues. Germline V CDR1 and CDR2: SGHRS, YFSETQ. This CDR3 is CASTLAGEVYNEQFF. The CDR3 region has the DNA TGCGCCAGCACGCTAGCGGGAGAGGTGTACAATGAGCAGTTCTTC. Using reference TRBV5-1 and TRBJ2-1 for the parts outside the CDR3, the full variable domain is KAGVTQTPRYLIKTRGQQVTLSCSPISGHRSVSWYQQTPGQGLQFLFEYFSETQRNKGNFPGRFSGRQFSNSRSEMNVSTLELGDSALYLCASTLAGEVYNEQFFGPGTRLTVL.

In its sample, this clonotype was seen a few times. V is TRBV15 and J is TRBJ2-1; 7 nucleotides agree with TRBD2. Germline CDR1 reads LNHNV; CDR2 reads YYDKDF (reference sequence). The junction had 6 bases not matched to a gene; V was cut back by 3 bases and J by 7 bases. The CDR3 runs 14 residues. The CDR3 region is CATSRGGTGNEQFF. Written as DNA, the CDR3 is TGTGCCACCAGCAGGGGGGGGACTGGGAATGAGCAGTTCTTC.

In this sample, this clonotype turned up many times. This chain joins TRBV28 and TRBJ1-1; a weak D match, TRBD1 (6 bases). The length of the CDR3 is 15 residues. The germline gives CDR1 MDHEN, CDR2 SYDVKM. The V end was cut by 5 bases, the J end by 0 bases, with 13 bases between. Here the CDR3 reads CASSTFGGMNTEAFF. CDR3 DNA: TGTGCCAGCAGTACCTTCGGGGGCATGAACACTGAAGCTTTCTTT.

A note on this clonotype: The germline gene is not matched at one end of the junction; a read error may be the cause. This sequence joins TRBV11-2 and TRBJ2-6; 9 nucleotides agree with TRBD1. In germline, CDR1 is SGHAT, CDR2 FQNNGV. The CDR3 is 18 amino acids. CDR3 sequence (DNA): TGTGCTAGCAGCTTATGGGGACAGGGTTTTCCTGGGGCCAACGTCCTGACTTTC. Protein sequence: CASSLWGQGFPGANVLTF.

This clonotype was seen many times. The chain is built from TRBV7-9 and TRBJ2-7; 8 nucleotides align to TRBD2. The CDR3 loop spans 17 amino acids. The V and J ends lost 0 bases and 0 bases, in that order; junction bases with no gene match: 7. Germline CDR1 reads SEHNR; CDR2 reads FQNEAQ (reference sequence). The CDR3 region has the DNA TGTGCCAGCAGCTTAGCGCTAGCGGGCCGACCCTCCTACGAGCAGTACTTC. This sequence encodes CASSLALAGRPSYEQYF.

This clonotype was counted between two and nine times. The V gene is TRBV20-1, the J gene TRBJ2-5; TRBD1 aligns across 7 bases. The CDR3 consists of 18 residues. Germline V CDR1 and CDR2: DFQATT, SNEGSKA (reference sequence). V gave up 0 bases and J gave up 0 bases; unmatched junction bases: 13. Here the CDR3 DNA reads TGCAGTGCTAGAGAATCACCTCCGGGACAGAGACACCAAGAGACCCAGTACTTC. Translated: CSARESPPGQRHQETQYF.

The chain links TRBV5-1 to TRBJ1-2; TRBD1 matches 10 bases. With 3 bases clipped from V and 8 bases from J, the junction kept 16 bases outside the gene matches. This CDR3 has 17 amino acids. Germline V gene lookup returns CDR1 SGHRS and CDR2 YFSETQ. CDR3 sequence (DNA): TGCGCCAGCAGCTCGTTAACTGGGACCGGGACAGGGGACGGCTACACCTTC. Residues: CASSSLTGTGTGDGYTF.

The rearrangement links TRBV10-3 to TRBJ2-3, with TRBD2 identical over 13 bases. The CDR3 is made up of 17 amino acids. Germline V gene sequence: CDR1 ENHRY, CDR2 SYGVKD. V trimming: 6 bases; J trimming: 4 bases; junction bases outside the gene matches: 10. Written as DNA, the CDR3 is TGTGCCATCAGGCGGGGACTAGCGGGAAAAGGTTCAGATACGCAGTATTTT. This gives the protein CAIRRGLAGKGSDTQYF.

The genes are TRBV9 and TRBJ2-1; possible D gene TRBD2, 5 bases. There are 14 residues in the CDR3. V gave up 0 bases and J gave up 3 bases, with 7 bases separating them. Germline CDR1 is SGDLS and CDR2 is YYNGEE. Written as DNA, the CDR3 is TGTGCCAGCAGCGTAGGCGGGCTCTACAATGAGCAGTTCTTC. Translation gives CASSVGGLYNEQFF.

At least ten counts were recorded for this clonotype. The chain uses TRBV28 and TRBJ2-7; 12 nucleotides match TRBD1. Germline V gene lookup returns CDR1 MDHEN and CDR2 SYDVKM. V was pared by 8 bases and J by 9 bases, with 8 bases of the junction left unmatched. CDR3 size: 13 residues. CDR3 coding DNA: TGTGCCAGCCTCCCGGGACAGGGGGCGCCGCAGTACTTC. Its protein is CASLPGQGAPQYF.

CDR3 sequence: CASSFLPGQGSNTGELFF. CDR3 in DNA: TGTGCCAGCAGTTTCCTCCCGGGACAGGGGTCGAACACCGGGGAGCTGTTTTTT. The genes are TRBV12-3 or TRBV12-4 and TRBJ2-2, with TRBD1 matching over 10 bases. This CDR3 is 18 amino acids long. With V trimmed by 3 bases and J by 0 bases, 7 bases remained unmatched.

In this sample, this clonotype turned up a few times. The rearrangement joins TRBV4-1 to TRBJ1-1; no clear D. Germline V gives CDR1 MGHRA, CDR2 YSYEKL. The germline V and J ends were trimmed by 3 bases and 3 bases, with 5 bases remaining between them. The CDR3 loop spans 12 amino acids. CDR3 sequence: CASSHYYTEAFF. CDR3 in DNA: TGCGCCAGCAGCCACTACTACACTGAAGCTTTCTTT.

This clonotype was seen just once. V gene TRBV20-1 combines with J gene TRBJ2-1; D unresolved. Looked up from germline, CDR1 is DFQATT and CDR2 is SNEGSKA (reference sequence). V lost 0 bases and J 6 bases, leaving 15 bases between the germline ends. The CDR3 sequence is 15 residues long. This CDR3 is CSARDQRTLSNEQFF. The CDR3 nucleotides read TGCAGTGCTAGAGATCAAAGGACCCTCAGCAATGAGCAGTTCTTC.

J is TRBJ1-5 and V is TRBV20-1, with 7 positions matching TRBD1. In germline, CDR1 is DFQATT, CDR2 SNEGSKA (reference sequence). The V segment lost 4 bases and the J segment 1 base; nucleotides outside the gene matches: 4. The CDR3 is 14 amino acids. The DNA for the CDR3 is TGCAGTGCTATACAGGGGTTGAGCAATCAGCCCCAGCATTTT. As protein: CSAIQGLSNQPQHF.

The chain joins TRBV29-1 to TRBJ2-3; D gene unclear. This CDR3 is built from 11 residues. Germline V lookup: CDR1 SQVTM, CDR2 ANQGSEA. V gave up 3 bases and J gave up 9 bases, with 10 bases separating them. The CDR3 DNA sequence: TGCAGCGTTGATGCGACCCCCACGCAGTATTTT. Encoded protein: CSVDATPTQYF.

This clonotype was observed many times. V gene TRBV30 combines with J gene TRBJ1-5; D gene uncertain. The CDR3 is 14 amino acids. Germline V gene data show CDR1 as GTSNPN and CDR2 as SVGIG (reference sequence). Trimming stripped 1 base from V and 9 bases from J, with 16 bases between. The DNA for the CDR3 is TGTGCCTGGAGTGGTGGTCAGGCGTGGGGGCCCCAGCATTTT. It specifies CAWSGGQAWGPQHF.

There are many counts of this clonotype. The V call is TRBV19, the J call TRBJ1-1; D possibly corresponds to TRBD1 (6 bases). V gave up 4 bases and J gave up 5 bases, with 17 bases separating them. Germline V gene lookup returns CDR1 LNHDA and CDR2 SQIVND (reference sequence). CDR3 length: 15 residues. CDR3 loop: CASSKDSSRLTEAFF. The CDR3 DNA reads TGTGCCAGTAGTAAGGACAGCTCCCGTTTGACTGAAGCTTTCTTT.

The sample holds one count of this clonotype. The chain carries TRBV7-9 and TRBJ2-6; no clear D gene. The CDR3 loop spans 16 amino acids. The V end lost 2 bases, the J end lost 0 bases, and 8 bases lay between the germline ends. CDR1 SEHNR and CDR2 FQNEAQ come from the germline V gene (reference sequence). The CDR3 protein is CASSLKVASGANVLTF. CDR3 bases: TGTGCCAGCAGCTTAAAGGTTGCCTCTGGGGCCAACGTCCTGACTTTC.